A single sample gave rise to the 7 T cell receptor beta chains below, sequenced in a study of memory CD4+ T cells and cytomegalovirus serostatus. The sort gate was single viable CD3+CD4+CD8-CD45RO+ cells for memory CD4+ T cells. Assay used: immunoSEQ multiplex PCR; TCRdb lists only in-frame clones, some missing. The sample contains about 67,000 clones, roughly three quarters of which appear only once. Sequenced material: memory CD4+ T cells from blood. The receptors were sampled from an adult in good health and CMV-seropositive.

The chain combines TRBV12-5 with TRBJ2-1; 7 bases line up with TRBD1. This CDR3 is built from 16 residues. Germline-derived CDR1 and CDR2 are LGHNT and FRNRAP. Unmatched junction bases numbered 2, after V lost 0 bases and J lost 0 bases. CDR3 coding DNA: TGTGCTAGTGGTTTGGTACGGGACAGCTCCTACAATGAGCAGTTCTTC. Amino acid sequence: CASGLVRDSSYNEQFF.

This clone has a single count. The chain has TRBV5-5 and TRBJ1-2, with 7 bases aligning to TRBD1. Trimming removed 2 bases from V and 3 bases from J; junction bases left unmatched: 10. There are 16 residues in the CDR3. The germline CDR1 and CDR2 sequences are SGHKS and YYEKEE (reference sequence). The CDR3 is CASSFQRGTADYGYTF. CDR3 coding DNA: TGTGCCAGCAGCTTTCAACGAGGGACAGCCGACTATGGCTACACCTTC. The whole variable domain, remainder taken from reference TRBV5-5 and TRBJ1-2, is DAGVTQSPTHLIKTRGQQVTLRCSPISGHKSVSWYQQVLGQGPQFIFQYYEKEERGRGNFPDRFSARQFPNYSSELNVNALLLGDSALYLCASSFQRGTADYGYTFGSGTRLTVV.

The chain carries TRBV2 and TRBJ2-3; D is undetermined. Germline V gene sequence: CDR1 SNHLY, CDR2 FYNNEI. This CDR3 has 13 residues. Trimming took 4 bases from V and 6 from J, leaving 11 bases between them. The CDR3 loop reads CASSVLEADTQYF. The CDR3 coding sequence is TGTGCCAGCAGTGTCCTTGAAGCGGATACGCAGTATTTT.

The chain has TRBV11-1 and TRBJ2-3; maybe TRBD1 (6 bases). Germline-derived CDR1 and CDR2 are SGHAT and FQDESV (reference sequence). This CDR3 region has 14 residues. V was shortened by 5 bases and J by 1 base, with 10 bases between the two germline ends. CDR3 protein: CASSPQGGTDTQYF. The CDR3 DNA follows: TGTGCCAGCAGCCCACAGGGTGGCACAGATACGCAGTATTTT.

The chain carries TRBV6-5 and TRBJ1-2; maybe TRBD1 (6 bases). Trimming removed 7 bases from V and 7 bases from J, with 19 bases in between. This CDR3 region has 14 residues. Per germline, CDR1 MNHEY and CDR2 SVGAGI. CDR3 protein: CASTQGGGSRGYTF. The CDR3 DNA is TGTGCCAGCACCCAGGGTGGGGGCTCCCGTGGCTACACCTTC.

The V call is TRBV5-1, the J call TRBJ2-1, with D perhaps given as TRBD1 or TRBD2 (5 bases each). This CDR3 has 13 residues. Germline lookup yields CDR1 SGHRS and CDR2 YFSETQ. Trimming stripped 4 bases from V and 9 bases from J, with 14 bases between. The CDR3 loop reads CASSPLSGSEQFF. CDR3 DNA sequence: TGCGCCAGCAGCCCCCTGTCAGGGAGTGAGCAGTTCTTC.

This clone came up a few times. V is TRBV7-9 and J is TRBJ2-3; D ambiguous. Trimming left V 5 bases short and J 1 base short, with 7 bases between. CDR3 length equals 13 residues. Germline assignment: CDR1 SEHNR and CDR2 FQNEAQ (reference sequence). The CDR3 sequence is CASSQRGTDTQYF. In DNA form, the CDR3 reads TGTGCCAGCAGCCAAAGGGGCACAGATACGCAGTATTTT.